These 18 T cell receptor beta chains came from one sample sequenced in a study of cytomegalovirus exposure and HLA in healthy donors. Amplification used 60 Vbeta primers and 13 Jbeta primers. The assay was immunoSEQ multiplex PCR, and TCRdb's table has in-frame clones only and misses some. The sample carries 95,000 to 150,000 clones, 75% to 90% recorded once. Material: PBMCs. These receptors originate from a man aged 30 to 45 in good health and CMV-seronegative.

The CDR3 spells CASSPLQTGNEQFF. CDR3 DNA sequence: TGTGCCAGCTCACCACTTCAGACCGGGAATGAGCAGTTCTTC. The chain uses TRBV18 and TRBJ2-1, with D unclear. The length of the CDR3 is 14 residues. Germline V gene data show CDR1 as KGHSH and CDR2 as LQKENI. V lost 1 base, J lost 7 bases, and 11 bases lay in between.

V is TRBV27 and J is TRBJ2-7; a possible D gene is TRBD2 (5 bases). CDR3 length: 15 amino acids. V was clipped by 0 bases and J by 3 bases, with 12 bases between them. CDR1 is MNHEY and CDR2 is SMNVEV in the germline V gene (reference sequence). CDR3 sequence: CASSLSTGSVYEQYF. The CDR3 coding sequence is TGTGCCAGCAGTTTATCGACGGGGTCGGTCTACGAGCAGTACTTC.

The rearrangement uses TRBV30 and TRBJ1-5; 8 bases agree with TRBD1. Germline values: CDR1 GTSNPN, CDR2 SVGIG (reference sequence). The CDR3 has 13 residues. V lost 1 base and J lost 6; bases outside the gene matches: 2. CDR3 in amino acids: CAWSGQGAQPQHF. CDR3 nucleotide sequence: TGTGCCTGGAGTGGGCAGGGGGCTCAGCCCCAGCATTTT.

The CDR3 loop is CASSMGDSTLPNSPLHF. The CDR3 nucleotides are TGTGCCAGTAGTATGGGGGACTCCACTTTACCTAATTCACCCCTCCACTTT. V usage is TRBV19 and J usage is TRBJ1-6, with D maybe TRBD1 (5 bases). V was shortened by 3 bases and J by 6 bases, with 18 bases between the two germline ends. CDR1 is LNHDA, CDR2 SQIVND, per germline (reference sequence). This CDR3 is 17 amino acids long.

This clone was detected only a few times. This chain joins TRBV5-1 and TRBJ1-1; 8 nucleotides align to TRBD1. The CDR3 loop spans 14 amino acids. V shed 7 bases and J 4 bases; nucleotides not matched to a gene: 9. Germline V lookup: CDR1 SGHRS, CDR2 YFSETQ. The CDR3 nucleotides read TGCGCCAGCTCACATACAGGGGGAGGCACTGAAGCTTTCTTT. This sequence encodes CASSHTGGGTEAFF.

The chain is built from TRBV28 and TRBJ2-7; 8 bases are a match to TRBD1. Germline CDR1 MDHEN, CDR2 SYDVKM. After removal of 5 bases from V and 2 bases from J, the junction contained 8 bases not matched to a gene. This CDR3 is 15 amino acids long. Here the CDR3 reads CASSPPGGSPYEQYF. CDR3 nucleotide sequence: TGTGCCAGCAGTCCTCCAGGGGGCAGTCCCTACGAGCAGTACTTC.

In this sample, this clone turned up a few times. This sequence joins TRBV30 and TRBJ2-1, with D perhaps matching TRBD1 (6 bases). The CDR3 loop spans 18 amino acids. The germline CDR1 and CDR2 sequences are GTSNPN and SVGIG (reference sequence). V lost 2 bases and J 3 bases, leaving 23 bases between the germline ends. CDR3 sequence: CAWSQPRGVSVGYNEQFF. The CDR3 region has the DNA TGTGCCTGGAGTCAACCCAGGGGTGTTTCTGTAGGCTACAATGAGCAGTTCTTC. Full variable domain (missing parts from reference TRBV30 and TRBJ2-1): SQTIHQWPATLVQPVGSPLSLECTVEGTSNPNLYWYRQAAGRGLQLLFYSVGIGQISSEVPQNLSASRPQDRQFILSSKKLLLSDSGFYLCAWSQPRGVSVGYNEQFFGPGTRLTVL.

This chain joins TRBV28 and TRBJ2-7; the match to TRBD1 covers 9 bases. The CDR3 runs to 14 residues. After removal of 1 base from V and 4 bases from J, the junction contained 2 bases not matched to a gene. Germline assignment: CDR1 MDHEN and CDR2 SYDVKM. The CDR3 region is CASSLYRGQYEQYF. CDR3 DNA: TGTGCCAGCAGTTTATACAGGGGGCAGTACGAGCAGTACTTC.

J is TRBJ2-7 and V is TRBV30, with a tentative D call TRBD2 (6 bases). CDR3 length equals 14 residues. Trimming removed 3 bases from V and 0 bases from J, with 12 bases in between. Germline CDR1 reads GTSNPN; CDR2 reads SVGIG (reference sequence). CDR3 in DNA: TGTGCCTGGAGAGTAGCGGCGGCCTCCTACGAGCAGTACTTC. It encodes CAWRVAAASYEQYF.

The chain combines TRBV6-5 with TRBJ1-5; TRBD1 matches at 10 bases. The V segment lost 6 bases and the J segment 7 bases; nucleotides outside the gene matches: 3. Per the germline V gene, CDR1 is MNHEY and CDR2 is SVGAGI. The CDR3 has 13 amino acids. The CDR3 reads CASSRDRGQPQHF. The CDR3 DNA reads TGTGCCAGCAGCCGGGACAGGGGCCAGCCCCAGCATTTT.

On this clone: Other nucleotide sequences from this sample produce the same CDR3. The chain links TRBV28 to TRBJ2-5; D perhaps matches TRBD1 (5 bases). This CDR3 region has 14 residues. The V end was cut by 6 bases, the J end by 1 base, with 12 bases between. Per the germline V gene, CDR1 is MDHEN and CDR2 is SYDVKM. The CDR3 coding sequence is TGTGCCAGCAGCTTAGTAGGGGTCCAAGAGACCCAGTACTTC. Amino acids: CASSLVGVQETQYF.

This clone was seen more than once but under ten times. The chain uses TRBV27 and TRBJ1-5; D is unclear. Between the trimmed V and J ends, which lost 7 bases and 6 bases, there was a span of 19 bases. This CDR3 is built from 15 residues. Germline V gene data show CDR1 as MNHEY and CDR2 as SMNVEV (reference sequence). In nucleotides, the CDR3 is TGTGCCAGCAACCCGGGTGGTGCAGTACGTCAGCCCCAGCATTTT. This encodes CASNPGGAVRQPQHF.

V usage is TRBV5-6 and J usage is TRBJ2-7; TRBD1 matches at 7 bases. Germline CDR1 reads SGHDT; CDR2 reads YYEEEE. The CDR3 totals 15 residues. After removal of 5 bases from V and 5 bases from J, the junction contained 13 bases not matched to a gene. This CDR3 is CASRSLDRPLDEQYF. In DNA, the CDR3 is TGTGCCAGCAGATCGCTGGACAGGCCCTTAGACGAGCAGTACTTC.

This sequence joins TRBV19 and TRBJ2-1; the match to TRBD1 covers 8 bases. The CDR3 runs 17 residues. Germline V gene sequence: CDR1 LNHDA, CDR2 SQIVND (reference sequence). V dropped 0 bases and J dropped 5; count of bases not matched to a gene: 9. CDR3 sequence: CASSIDGETGVNNEQFF. The CDR3 DNA is TGTGCCAGTAGTATAGATGGCGAGACAGGGGTTAACAATGAGCAGTTCTTC.

Concerning this clone itself: One junction end disagrees with the germline gene, perhaps due to a read error. Other DNA sequences of this sample code for an identical CDR3. V usage is TRBV15 and J usage is TRBJ1-2; 8 nucleotides align to TRBD1. The CDR3 is made up of 13 amino acids. The germline gives CDR1 LNHNV, CDR2 YYDKDF (reference sequence). In DNA, the CDR3 is TGTGCCACCCAGGACAGGGAGGACTATGGCTACACTTTC. It codes for CATQDREDYGYTF.

Concerning this clone: At one end, the junction sequence differs from germline, possibly due to a read error. This rearrangement joins TRBV13 to TRBJ1-2; TRBD1 agrees at 8 bases. Germline V gene lookup returns CDR1 PRHDT and CDR2 FYEKMQ (reference sequence). The CDR3 is made up of 12 amino acids. CDR3 sequence (DNA): TGTGCCAGCAGCTCTCAGGGGGCCCCCCCCCAATTC. Residues: CASSSQGAPPQF.

The chain has TRBV7-2 and TRBJ2-1, with 10 bases lining up with TRBD2. Germline lookup yields CDR1 SGHTA and CDR2 FQGNSA. The V segment lost 7 bases and the J segment 4 bases; nucleotides outside the gene matches: 13. This CDR3 has 17 residues. CDR3 sequence reads: CASTKSSGGAPYNEQFF. The DNA for the CDR3 is TGTGCCAGCACCAAATCGAGCGGGGGGGCCCCGTACAATGAGCAGTTCTTC. Based on the CDR3 plus reference TRBV7-2 and TRBJ2-1, the full variable domain is GAGVSQSPSNKVTEKGKDVELRCDPISGHTALYWYRQSLGQGLEFLIYFQGNSAPDKSGLPSDRFSAERTGGSVSTLTIQRTQQEDSAVYLCASTKSSGGAPYNEQFFGPGTRLTVL.

This clone was detected once. The rearrangement links TRBV9 to TRBJ2-1; 9 bases map to TRBD2. V shed 0 bases and J 15 bases; nucleotides not matched to a gene: 19. CDR3 length: 17 residues. The V gene's germline CDR1 is SGDLS and CDR2 YYNGEE. This CDR3 reads CASSVDSGGGALGGLFF. As DNA, the CDR3 is TGTGCCAGCAGCGTAGACTCGGGCGGGGGGGCACTTGGGGGTTTGTTCTTC.